Listed below are T cell receptor beta chains from one sample, sequenced in a study of blood T cell repertoires in COVID-19. Measured with immunoSEQ multiplex PCR; TCRdb has only the in-frame clones, and not every one. Among about 280,000 clones listed, nearly 90% were seen once. Material for sequencing was PBMCs or T cells enriched from blood (not recorded which). The receptor set was obtained from a woman aged 18-29 years with acute COVID-19. Both conserved end residues are part of each CDR3. Fields, in order: CDR3 DNA, CDR3 protein, D gene, J gene, clone size, V gene. A D gene is named only where the DNA matches it firmly. Clone size appears in some rows only: once, few, many, or a class for an expanded clone.

TGTGCCAGCAGCTTAGGCGGTCGGGAGACCCAGTACTTC | CASSLGGRETQYF | NA | TRBJ2-5 | few | TRBV7-8
TGTGCCAGCAGGCCGCCGAGGGGAGGTAACTCACCCCTCCACTTT | CASRPPRGGNSPLHF | NA | TRBJ1-6 | NA | TRBV28
TGCGCCAGCAGCCAAGGCGTTGGAACAGGGTTTAATGAGCAGTTCTTC | CASSQGVGTGFNEQFF | NA | TRBJ2-1 | NA | TRBV4-1
TGTGCCAGCACCTCAACTAGCGGGACGAACACCGGGGAGCTGTTTTTT | CASTSTSGTNTGELFF | TRBD2 | TRBJ2-2 | NA | TRBV11-2
TGTGCCAGCGGACAGGAGACAAACACTGAAGCTTTCTTT | CASGQETNTEAFF | TRBD1 | TRBJ1-1 | NA | TRBV2
TGCGCCAGCAGCCAAGGGACAGGGCAGGCTGAAGCTTTCTTT | CASSQGTGQAEAFF | TRBD1 | TRBJ1-1 | NA | TRBV4-3
TGTGCCAGCAGCTTAGCCCGGACAACCGTCCTCTCCTACGAGCAGTACTTC | CASSLARTTVLSYEQYF | NA | TRBJ2-7 | NA | TRBV11-3
TGTGCCACCAGCTCCGGACTAGCGGGAGTGGGGAACACCGGGGAGCTGTTTTTT | CATSSGLAGVGNTGELFF | TRBD2 | TRBJ2-2 | NA | TRBV15
TGTGCCAGTAGGACCCTAGCGGGTGGGGCCAATGAGCAGTTCTTC | CASRTLAGGANEQFF | TRBD2 | TRBJ2-1 | NA | TRBV19
TGCAGCGTTGCGGGACAGGGGACCGGGGTTAGCACAGATACGCAGTATTTT | CSVAGQGTGVSTDTQYF | TRBD1 | TRBJ2-3 | NA | TRBV29-1
TGTGCCAGTAGTAGGGGGCCCAATGAGCAGTTCTTC | CASSRGPNEQFF | NA | TRBJ2-1 | NA | TRBV19
TGTGCCAGCAGCTTAGGTAGGGGCCGGGGCGACAGGCAAGAGACCCAGTACTTC | CASSLGRGRGDRQETQYF | NA | TRBJ2-5 | NA | TRBV11-2
TGTGCCAGCAGTGTGACTAGCGGGTCGTACAATGAGCAGTTCTTC | CASSVTSGSYNEQFF | TRBD2 | TRBJ2-1 | NA | TRBV28
TGTGCCAGCAGCCAAGCTCGCAGGACAGGAACCAAAAACATTCAGTACTTC | CASSQARRTGTKNIQYF | TRBD1 | TRBJ2-4 | NA | TRBV3-1/TRBV3-2
TGTGCCAGCAGTTACACTAGCGGCTCCTACAATGAGCAGTTCTTC | CASSYTSGSYNEQFF | TRBD2 | TRBJ2-1 | few | TRBV6-2/TRBV6-3
TGTGCCAGCAGCCCGGCAGGATCCTCCTACGAGCAGTACTTC | CASSPAGSSYEQYF | NA | TRBJ2-7 | NA | TRBV7-9
TGTGCCAGCAGCCCTAGGACAGGGGGAAATTACGAGCAGTACTTC | CASSPRTGGNYEQYF | TRBD1 | TRBJ2-7 | NA | TRBV7-2
TGTGCCAGCAGCCCCCGGGGGGGTCTCTCCTATGGCTACACCTTC | CASSPRGGLSYGYTF | NA | TRBJ1-2 | NA | TRBV3-1/TRBV3-2
TGTGCCAGCAGCTTAGGGACAGGGGGAACTAATGAAAAACTGTTTTTT | CASSLGTGGTNEKLFF | TRBD1 | TRBJ1-4 | NA | TRBV11-2
TGTGCCTGGAGCCGAGACAGGGGATCCTACAATGAGCAGTTCTTC | CAWSRDRGSYNEQFF | TRBD1 | TRBJ2-1 | NA | TRBV30
TGTGCCAGCAGAAGGGGGGGGGATACTGAAGCTTTCTTT | CASRRGGDTEAFF | NA | TRBJ1-1 | NA | TRBV28
TGTGCCAGCAGCCAATTCGGGGCAGGGGGCCTCGAGCAGTACTTC | CASSQFGAGGLEQYF | TRBD1 | TRBJ2-7 | NA | TRBV3-1/TRBV3-2
TGTGCCAGCAGCTCAAACCGGGACAGGGGGAAATGGGGCAATCAGCCCCAGCATTTT | CASSSNRDRGKWGNQPQHF | TRBD1 | TRBJ1-5 | NA | TRBV13
TGCGCCAGCAGCCAGGACAGGGACTTCTCCTATAATTCACCCCTCCACTTT | CASSQDRDFSYNSPLHF | TRBD1 | TRBJ1-6 | NA | TRBV4-1
TGTGCCAGTAGCACCACAAGAAATGAAAAACTGTTTTTT | CASSTTRNEKLFF | NA | TRBJ1-4 | few | TRBV19
TGTGCCAGCAGTTTATTAGCGGCCTCCGGGTTGCCCCCTTACGAGCAGTACTTC | CASSLLAASGLPPYEQYF | NA | TRBJ2-7 | NA | TRBV28
TGTGCCAGCAGAGGGGATCGGGGCACAGATACGCAGTATTTT | CASRGDRGTDTQYF | NA | TRBJ2-3 | NA | TRBV6-5
TGTGCCAGTAGTATATCCCCCACTCAACTAGATGAAAAACTGTTTTTT | CASSISPTQLDEKLFF | NA | TRBJ1-4 | once | TRBV19
TGTGCCAGCAGCCAAGTTGGACTAGCGGGAATAGGCCACTACGAGCAGTACTTC | CASSQVGLAGIGHYEQYF | TRBD2 | TRBJ2-7 | NA | TRBV3-1/TRBV3-2
TGCGCCAGCAGCCTCCGGGACAGGGAAGGGTCAGATACGCAGTATTTT | CASSLRDREGSDTQYF | TRBD1 | TRBJ2-3 | NA | TRBV4-1
TGTGCCAGCTCACCAGACCGGGACAGGGTGTACTTC | CASSPDRDRVYF | TRBD1 | TRBJ2-7 | NA | TRBV18
TGTGCCAGCAGTTACGAGAGGGCCTTCACCGGGGAGCTGTTTTTT | CASSYERAFTGELFF | NA | TRBJ2-2 | NA | TRBV6-5
TGTGCCAGGTCATCGCTAGCGGGAGGACACACAGATACGCAGTATTTT | CARSSLAGGHTDTQYF | TRBD2 | TRBJ2-3 | NA | TRBV6-4
TGCGCCAGCAGCTTGGACCGCCAGGAGCAGTTCTTC | CASSLDRQEQFF | NA | TRBJ2-1 | NA | TRBV5-1
TGTGCCAGCAGCTTAGGATCAGGGAATAGCAATCAGCCCCAGCATTTT | CASSLGSGNSNQPQHF | NA | TRBJ1-5 | NA | TRBV7-9